This T cell receptor beta chain was sequenced for a study of CD8 T cells in ankylosing spondylitis. Study outcomes and limitations: Matched ankylosing spondylitis synovial fluid reportedly showed significant enrichment of disease-linked clones. Disease-linked clones were CD8+ and relatively rare in peripheral blood. Past research had described some motif variants in reactive arthritis synovial fluid and blood. A motif in TCR beta, a set of eight or nine highly homologous variants, appeared characteristic of ankylosing spondylitis blood.

This clonotype was seen only a few times. Its target is not known. V shed 3 bases, J shed 4 bases, and the junction held 6 bases outside the gene matches. This CDR3 spans 16 amino acids. Researchers built TCR beta libraries using quantitative 5'-RACE with molecular barcodes. Each CDR3 protein is one row after TCRdb ran MiXCR on the 5' RACE reads. The sample lists almost 400,000 distinct CDR3 sequences; around 22% were seen once. The chain employs TRBV12-3 or TRBV12-4 and TRBJ2-1, with 10 bases matching TRBD2. This TCR was sampled from a male donor with ankylosing spondylitis. Sequenced sample: blood, either unsorted or a sorted T cell fraction (not recorded which). The CDR3 region is CASSLASGSGYNEQFF. Here the CDR3 DNA reads TGTGCCAGCAGTTTGGCTAGCGGGAGTGGTTACAATGAGCAGTTCTTC.